This T cell receptor beta chain was sequenced during a study of naive and memory T cell subsets. Trimming pared 6 bases from V and 1 base from J, leaving 6 bases between. The CDR3 is made up of 13 amino acids. This clonotype was observed a handful of times. After CD4 positive bead selection, the CD4-negative fraction gave CD8 T cells. Both TRBC1 and TRBC2 were covered by a beta constant-region primer of two equimolar oligonucleotides. TCRdb reprocessed the UMI-ligation and nested PCR reads with MiXCR, giving one entry per CDR3 protein. In the table there are 130,000 to 150,000 distinct CDR3 sequences, about 17% of which are singletons.

The TCR was taken from a human donor in good health. Sequencing used naive CD4+ T cells from blood. The genes are TRBV12-3 or TRBV12-4 and TRBJ2-2; D unresolved. CDR3 amino acids: CASRSQNTGELFF. CDR3 coding DNA: TGTGCCAGCAGGTCGCAGAACACCGGGGAGCTGTTTTTT.